The T cell receptor (beta chain) described here comes from a study of blood T cell repertoires in COVID-19. Study as a whole: Before being deemed recovered, Cohort 3 donors had two negative PCRs, clearance, or symptom resolution. Specimens from acute and convalescent COVID-19 originated in the United States, Italy and Spain.

The table came from immunoSEQ multiplex PCR; TCRdb's copy has only in-frame clones and leaves some out. Among about 190,000 clones listed, 70% to 90% were seen once. CDR3 size: 14 residues. From germline, CDR1 is MNHNY and CDR2 SVGAGI (reference sequence). Trimming removed 6 bases from V and 10 bases from J; junction bases left unmatched: 5. This clone was counted once. Participants were aged roughly 18 to 90 years, lived in over 20 US areas, and enrolled virtually. Cohort assignment relied on participant-reported clinical history. The V gene is TRBV6-6, the J gene TRBJ1-6; 11 bases are a match to TRBD1. The sequence came from a woman aged 40-49 years in a cohort exposed to, infected with or recovered from COVID-19 (not recorded which). Sequenced material: PBMCs or T cells enriched from blood (not recorded which). CDR3 sequence reads: CASSWDRGGSPLHF. The CDR3 DNA follows: TGTGCCAGCAGCTGGGACAGGGGGGGGTCACCCCTCCACTTT.